This is a list of T cell receptor beta chains from one sample in a study of T cells in localized non-small cell lung cancer. TCRdb keeps only in-frame clones here, not all; method: immunoSEQ multiplex PCR. The sample contains 90,000 to 95,000 clones, roughly 89% of which appear only once. The sample consisted of peripheral blood, taken before any cancer treatment. The receptors stem from a man aged 40 to 69 with stage I squamous cell lung carcinoma. CDR3s include the opening cysteine and the closing phenylalanine or tryptophan. Fields, in order: J gene, D gene, V gene, clone size, CDR3 protein, CDR3 DNA. D genes are given only for firm matches. Clone size is stated in some rows and not others, as once, few, many or a class when expanded.

J: TRBJ2-6; D: .; V: TRBV4-1; size: .; CDR3: CATRPGKGSGANVLTF; DNA: TGCGCCACAAGACCAGGGAAGGGCTCTGGGGCCAACGTCCTGACTTTC
J: TRBJ2-1; D: .; V: TRBV2; size: .; CDR3: CASSLLTAYNEQFF; DNA: TGTGCCAGCAGTCTTCTGACAGCTTACAATGAGCAGTTCTTC
J: TRBJ1-6; D: .; V: TRBV11-2; size: .; CDR3: CASSLGGAGSYNSPLHF; DNA: TGTGCCAGCAGCTTAGGCGGGGCGGGCTCCTATAATTCACCCCTCCACTTT
J: TRBJ1-1; D: .; V: TRBV29-1; size: .; CDR3: CSVEWRDSANTEAFF; DNA: TGCAGCGTTGAATGGAGGGATTCCGCGAACACTGAAGCTTTCTTT
J: TRBJ1-5; D: .; V: TRBV5-6; size: .; CDR3: CASSLQYDQPQHF; DNA: TGTGCCAGCAGCCTACAGTACGATCAGCCCCAGCATTTT
J: TRBJ1-1; D: .; V: TRBV2; size: .; CDR3: CASSYRTSNTEAFF; DNA: TGTGCCAGCAGTTACAGAACTTCGAACACTGAAGCTTTCTTT
J: TRBJ1-2; D: .; V: TRBV7-2; size: .; CDR3: CASTPDGGLYGYTF; DNA: TGTGCCAGCACCCCCGACGGGGGTCTCTATGGCTACACCTTC
J: TRBJ2-7; D: .; V: TRBV4-3; size: few; CDR3: CASSLIARSSYEQYF; DNA: TGCGCCAGCAGCCTAATAGCCAGGAGCTCCTACGAGCAGTACTTC
J: TRBJ2-1; D: TRBD2; V: TRBV11-2; size: .; CDR3: CASSPSPSGGAKEQFF; DNA: TGTGCCAGCAGCCCGTCCCCTAGCGGGGGGGCGAAAGAGCAGTTCTTC
J: TRBJ1-1; D: .; V: TRBV12-5; size: .; CDR3: CASGLGVGSGLTEAFF; DNA: TGTGCTAGTGGTTTGGGTGTAGGGAGTGGCTTGACTGAAGCTTTCTTT
J: TRBJ2-1; D: TRBD1; V: TRBV5-1; size: .; CDR3: CASSLAQGASNNEQFF; DNA: TGCGCCAGCAGCTTGGCACAGGGGGCTTCAAACAATGAGCAGTTCTTC
J: TRBJ2-5; D: .; V: TRBV6-6; size: .; CDR3: CASSYRETQYF; DNA: TGTGCCAGCAGTTACCGGGAGACCCAGTACTTC
J: TRBJ1-2; D: .; V: TRBV2; size: once; CDR3: CASSPGMAYGYTF; DNA: TGTGCCAGCAGTCCAGGGATGGCCTATGGCTACACCTTC
J: TRBJ2-7; D: .; V: TRBV2; size: .; CDR3: CASKSGNYEQYF; DNA: TGTGCCAGCAAGTCCGGGAATTACGAGCAGTACTTC
J: TRBJ1-1; D: .; V: TRBV7-9; size: .; CDR3: CASSLALRGTEAFF; DNA: TGTGCCAGCAGCTTAGCGCTAAGGGGAACTGAAGCTTTCTTT
J: TRBJ1-2; D: .; V: TRBV7-9; size: .; CDR3: CASSFERGYTF; DNA: TGTGCCAGCAGCTTTGAGCGGGGCTACACCTTC
J: TRBJ1-3; D: .; V: TRBV19; size: .; CDR3: CASSTRRTPYSGNTIYF; DNA: TGTGCCAGTAGTACCAGACGCACACCGTACTCTGGAAACACCATATATTTT
J: TRBJ1-6; D: .; V: TRBV27; size: .; CDR3: CASSFREHSPLHF; DNA: TGTGCCAGCAGTTTCCGAGAACATTCACCCCTCCACTTT
J: TRBJ2-6; D: .; V: TRBV7-2; size: .; CDR3: CASSPQGTGANVLTF; DNA: TGTGCCAGCAGCCCACAGGGTACTGGGGCCAACGTCCTGACTTTC
J: TRBJ2-7; D: TRBD2; V: TRBV13; size: .; CDR3: CASSSQRGVFYEQYF; DNA: TGTGCCAGCAGCTCCCAGCGGGGGGTCTTCTACGAGCAGTACTTC
J: TRBJ1-5; D: TRBD1; V: TRBV11-2; size: once; CDR3: CASSMTGGAGQPQHF; DNA: TGTGCCAGCAGCATGACAGGGGGCGCAGGGCAGCCCCAGCATTTT
J: TRBJ1-2; D: .; V: TRBV6-1; size: .; CDR3: CATQAGWVYGYTF; DNA: TGTGCCACCCAAGCGGGCTGGGTCTATGGCTACACCTTC
J: TRBJ1-1; D: .; V: TRBV7-9; size: .; CDR3: CASSLIPRRLNTEAFF; DNA: TGTGCCAGCAGCCTAATACCCCGGAGGCTGAACACTGAAGCTTTCTTT
J: TRBJ2-2; D: .; V: TRBV18; size: .; CDR3: CASSQRPTGQNTGELFF; DNA: TGTGCCAGCTCACAAAGACCGACAGGCCAGAACACCGGGGAGCTGTTTTTT
J: TRBJ1-3; D: .; V: TRBV7-9; size: .; CDR3: CASRLNTIYF; DNA: TGTGCCAGCAGGCTAAACACCATATATTTT
J: TRBJ1-1; D: .; V: TRBV9; size: .; CDR3: CASSREGTMNTEAFF; DNA: TGTGCCAGCAGCCGTGAAGGGACAATGAACACTGAAGCTTTCTTT
J: TRBJ2-3; D: TRBD1; V: TRBV5-1; size: once; CDR3: CASSARGQGLLNTQYF; DNA: TGCGCCAGCAGCGCCCGGGGACAGGGTCTTCTAAATACGCAGTATTTT
J: TRBJ2-3; D: TRBD2; V: TRBV9; size: once; CDR3: CASSTPSGTQYF; DNA: TGTGCCAGCAGCACCCCTAGCGGTACGCAGTATTTT
J: TRBJ1-2; D: TRBD1; V: TRBV28; size: many; CDR3: CASSFPKNRGINYGYTF; DNA: TGTGCCAGCAGTTTCCCAAAGAACAGGGGAATCAACTATGGCTACACCTTC
J: TRBJ1-4; D: .; V: TRBV27; size: .; CDR3: CASSRGRFNEKLFF; DNA: TGTGCCAGCAGCAGGGGCAGATTTAATGAAAAACTGTTTTTT
J: TRBJ2-2; D: TRBD1; V: TRBV7-7; size: .; CDR3: CASSFGTGAPTGELFF; DNA: TGTGCCAGCAGCTTCGGGACAGGTGCCCCCACCGGGGAGCTGTTTTTT
J: TRBJ2-3; D: TRBD2; V: TRBV7-9; size: .; CDR3: CASSMRLAGGPGDTQYF; DNA: TGTGCCAGCAGCATGAGACTAGCGGGGGGGCCTGGAGATACGCAGTATTTT
J: TRBJ2-1; D: TRBD2; V: TRBV6-1; size: .; CDR3: CASGYSGDPPDEQFF; DNA: TGTGCCAGCGGATACAGCGGGGATCCCCCCGATGAGCAGTTCTTC
J: TRBJ2-3; D: .; V: TRBV7-8; size: few; CDR3: CASSLMGGIHTDTQYF; DNA: TGTGCCAGCAGCTTAATGGGCGGGATTCACACAGATACGCAGTATTTT
J: TRBJ1-2; D: .; V: TRBV28; size: few; CDR3: CASTKRRYGYTF; DNA: TGTGCCAGCACCAAAAGGAGGTATGGCTACACCTTC
J: TRBJ2-1; D: .; V: TRBV20-1; size: .; CDR3: CSLQSYEQFF; DNA: TGCAGTCTCCAGTCGTATGAGCAGTTCTTC
J: TRBJ2-1; D: TRBD2; V: TRBV19; size: .; CDR3: CASGLANYNEQFF; DNA: TGTGCCTCGGGACTAGCGAACTACAATGAGCAGTTCTTC
J: TRBJ1-5; D: TRBD1; V: TRBV4-1; size: few; CDR3: CASSLRQGATNQPQHF; DNA: TGCGCCAGCAGCCTTCGTCAGGGGGCGACCAATCAGCCCCAGCATTTT
J: TRBJ1-1; D: .; V: TRBV9; size: .; CDR3: CASSKFTENTEAFF; DNA: TGTGCCAGCAGCAAGTTCACAGAGAACACTGAAGCTTTCTTT
J: TRBJ1-1; D: TRBD1; V: TRBV7-9; size: .; CDR3: CASRDNRGLETEAFF; DNA: TGTGCCAGCAGGGATAACAGGGGGCTGGAAACTGAAGCTTTCTTT
J: TRBJ1-6; D: .; V: TRBV5-1; size: .; CDR3: CASSLGTEYNSPLHF; DNA: TGCGCCAGCAGCTTGGGGACAGAATATAATTCACCCCTCCACTTT
J: TRBJ2-7; D: .; V: TRBV4-2; size: .; CDR3: CASSQDKNFPYEQYF; DNA: TGTGCCAGCAGCCAAGATAAAAACTTTCCCTACGAGCAGTACTTC